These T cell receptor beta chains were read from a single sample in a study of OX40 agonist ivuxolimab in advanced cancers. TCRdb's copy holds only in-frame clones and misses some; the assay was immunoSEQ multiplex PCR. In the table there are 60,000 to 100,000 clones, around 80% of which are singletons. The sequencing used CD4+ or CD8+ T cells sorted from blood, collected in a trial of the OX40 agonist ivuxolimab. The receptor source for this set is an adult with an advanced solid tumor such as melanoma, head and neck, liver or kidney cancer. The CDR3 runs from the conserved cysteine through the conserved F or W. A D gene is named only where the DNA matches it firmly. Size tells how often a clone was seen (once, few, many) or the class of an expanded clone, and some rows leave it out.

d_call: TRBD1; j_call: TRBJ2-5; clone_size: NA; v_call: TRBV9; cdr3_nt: TGTGCCAGCAGCGTAAAGGGACAGGGGCGAGAGACCCAGTACTTC; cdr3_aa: CASSVKGQGRETQYF
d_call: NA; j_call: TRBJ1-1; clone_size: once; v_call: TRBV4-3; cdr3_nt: TGCGCCAGCAGCCAAGTAGGGGCAGGGAGGACTGAAGCTTTCTTT; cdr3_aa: CASSQVGAGRTEAFF
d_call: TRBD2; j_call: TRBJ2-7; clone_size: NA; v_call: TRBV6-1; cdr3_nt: TGTGCCAGCAGTGAACTAGCGGGAGGCTTACCCTACGAGCAGTACTTC; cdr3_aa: CASSELAGGLPYEQYF
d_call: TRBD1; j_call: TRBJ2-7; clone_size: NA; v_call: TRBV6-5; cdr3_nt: TGTGCCAGCAGTAAGGACAGGGTAGACCCTTACGAGCAGTACTTC; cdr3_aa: CASSKDRVDPYEQYF
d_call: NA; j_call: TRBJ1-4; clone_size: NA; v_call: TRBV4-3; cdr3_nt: TGCGCCAGCAGCCAAGATCGATGGGGGGGGGCCGAGTCTGAAAAACTGTTTTTT; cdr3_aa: CASSQDRWGGAESEKLFF
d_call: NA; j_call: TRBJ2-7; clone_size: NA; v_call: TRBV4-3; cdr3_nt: TGCGCCAGCAGCCAACAAAGGTCCCCGGGGTACGAGCAGTACTTC; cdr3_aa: CASSQQRSPGYEQYF
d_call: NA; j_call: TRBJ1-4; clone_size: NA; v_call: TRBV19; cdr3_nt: TGTGCCAGTAGGCCCGGAGGTCGGGAAAAACTGTTTTTT; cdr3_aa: CASRPGGREKLFF
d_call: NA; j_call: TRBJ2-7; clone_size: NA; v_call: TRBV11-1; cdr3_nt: TGTGCCAGCAGCCTAGGCAACAGGGACCACGAGCAGTACTTC; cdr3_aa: CASSLGNRDHEQYF
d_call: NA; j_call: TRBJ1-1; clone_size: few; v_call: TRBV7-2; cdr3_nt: TGTGCCAGCAGCACATACACAGGAGACACTGAAGCTTTCTTT; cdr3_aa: CASSTYTGDTEAFF
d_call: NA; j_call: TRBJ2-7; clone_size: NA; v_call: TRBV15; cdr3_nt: TGTGCCACCAGCGACCGACAGTCCTACGAGCAGTACTTC; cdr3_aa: CATSDRQSYEQYF